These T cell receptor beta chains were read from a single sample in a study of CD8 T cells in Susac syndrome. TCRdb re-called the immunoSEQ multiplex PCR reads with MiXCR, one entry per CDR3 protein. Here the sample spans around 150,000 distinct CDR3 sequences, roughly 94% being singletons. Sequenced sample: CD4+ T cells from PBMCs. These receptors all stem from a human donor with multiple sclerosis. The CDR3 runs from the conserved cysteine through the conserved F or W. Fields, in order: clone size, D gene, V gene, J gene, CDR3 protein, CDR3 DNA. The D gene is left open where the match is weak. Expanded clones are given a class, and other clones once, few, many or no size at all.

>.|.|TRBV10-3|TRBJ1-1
CAISESRRGVEEEAFF
TGTGCCATCAGTGAGTCGAGGCGGGGGGTAGAAGAAGAAGCTTTCTTT
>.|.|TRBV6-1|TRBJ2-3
CASSGAGGFSTDTQYF
TGTGCCAGCAGTGGCGCTGGCGGTTTTAGCACAGATACGCAGTATTTT
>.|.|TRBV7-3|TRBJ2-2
CASSSILGVTGELFF
TGTGCCAGCAGCTCGATATTAGGGGTGACCGGGGAGCTGTTTTTT
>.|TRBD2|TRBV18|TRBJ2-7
CASSLSGTSAQEQYF
TGTGCCAGCTCATTATCCGGGACTAGCGCCCAGGAGCAGTACTTC
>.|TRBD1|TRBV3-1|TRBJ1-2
CASSRDRAANYGYTF
TGTGCCAGCAGCCGAGACAGGGCAGCTAACTATGGCTACACCTTC
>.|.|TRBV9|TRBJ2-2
CASSVGLANTGELFF
TGTGCCAGCAGCGTAGGGCTAGCAAACACCGGGGAGCTGTTTTTT
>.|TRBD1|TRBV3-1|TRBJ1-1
CASSLRQGGTEAFF
TGTGCCAGCAGCCTCCGACAGGGCGGGACTGAAGCTTTCTTT
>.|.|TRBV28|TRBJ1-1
CASSRRWTEAFF
TGTGCCAGCAGCCGTCGTTGGACTGAAGCTTTCTTT
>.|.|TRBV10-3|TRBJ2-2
CAISESRPGELFF
TGTGCCATCAGTGAGTCAAGGCCCGGGGAGCTGTTTTTT
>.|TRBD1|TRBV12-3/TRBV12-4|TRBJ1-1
CASSDRGGTKTEAFF
TGTGCCAGCAGTGACAGGGGGGGGACGAAAACTGAAGCTTTCTTT
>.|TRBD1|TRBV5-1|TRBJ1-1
CASSLGGHGTEAFF
TGCGCCAGCAGCTTAGGGGGCCATGGAACTGAAGCTTTCTTT
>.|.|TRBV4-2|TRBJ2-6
CASSRGRRGWAGANVLTF
TGTGCCAGCAGCCGAGGGCGCAGGGGATGGGCTGGGGCCAACGTCCTGACTTTC
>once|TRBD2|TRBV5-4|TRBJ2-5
CASSILAGGPSETQYF
TGTGCCAGCAGCATACTAGCGGGAGGGCCCTCGGAGACCCAGTACTTC
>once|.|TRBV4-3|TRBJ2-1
CASSQPSGGANEQFF
TGCGCCAGCAGCCAACCCAGCGGAGGGGCCAATGAGCAGTTCTTC
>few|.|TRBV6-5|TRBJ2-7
CASSYEPSYEQYF
TGTGCCAGCAGTTACGAACCCTCCTACGAGCAGTACTTC
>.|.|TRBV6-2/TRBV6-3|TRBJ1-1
CASSYFLSTEAFF
TGTGCCAGCAGTTACTTCCTGAGCACTGAAGCTTTCTTT
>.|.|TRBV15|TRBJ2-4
CATKEGGKAKNIQYF
TGTGCCACCAAAGAAGGGGGAAAGGCCAAAAACATTCAGTACTTC
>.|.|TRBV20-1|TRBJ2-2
CSAERWGLAGGELFF
TGCAGTGCGGAGAGGTGGGGTTTAGCTGGCGGGGAGCTGTTTTTT
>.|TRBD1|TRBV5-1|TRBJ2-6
CASSSGQGSGANVLTF
TGCGCCAGCAGCTCCGGACAGGGCTCTGGGGCCAACGTCCTGACTTTC
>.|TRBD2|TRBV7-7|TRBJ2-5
CASSLGAAGVETQYF
TGTGCCAGCAGCTTAGGTGCAGCGGGAGTAGAGACCCAGTACTTC
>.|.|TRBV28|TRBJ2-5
CASKGPSGGETQYF
TGTGCCAGTAAAGGTCCTAGTGGGGGGGAGACCCAGTACTTC
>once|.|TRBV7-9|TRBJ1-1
CASSSQSGDTEAFF
TGTGCCAGCAGCTCTCAGTCGGGGGACACTGAAGCTTTCTTT
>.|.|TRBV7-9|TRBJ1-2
CASSLDSQGYGYTF
TGTGCCAGCAGCTTGGACAGTCAAGGCTATGGCTACACCTTC
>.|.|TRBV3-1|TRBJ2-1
CASSRRREQFF
TGTGCCAGCAGTCGTCGAAGGGAGCAGTTCTTC
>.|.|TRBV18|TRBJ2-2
CASTRPTRTPGELFF
TGTGCCAGCACGCGACCAACACGAACACCCGGGGAGCTGTTTTTT
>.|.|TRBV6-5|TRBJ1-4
CASGRTAGNEKLFF
TGTGCCAGCGGCCGGACAGCCGGGAATGAAAAACTGTTTTTT
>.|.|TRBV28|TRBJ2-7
CASTTYGLNEQYF
TGTGCCAGCACCACCTACGGCCTCAACGAGCAGTACTTC
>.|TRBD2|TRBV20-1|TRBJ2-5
CSARGTSGRFGETQYF
TGCAGTGCTAGGGGGACTAGCGGGAGATTCGGGGAGACCCAGTACTTC
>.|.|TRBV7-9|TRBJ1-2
CASSLADPAGGYTF
TGTGCCAGCAGCTTAGCGGACCCAGCGGGTGGCTACACCTTC
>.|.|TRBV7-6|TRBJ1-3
CASSLAQVPSGNTIYF
TGTGCCAGCAGCTTAGCGCAAGTTCCCTCTGGAAACACCATATATTTT
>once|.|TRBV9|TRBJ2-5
CASSVAGAPGETQYF
TGTGCCAGCAGCGTAGCGGGAGCTCCCGGGGAGACCCAGTACTTC
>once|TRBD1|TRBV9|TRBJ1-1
CASSGTGEAFF
TGTGCCAGCAGCGGGACAGGGGAAGCTTTCTTT
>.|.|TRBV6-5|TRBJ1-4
CASSYFGVLFF
TGTGCCAGCAGTTACTTCGGTGTTCTGTTTTTT
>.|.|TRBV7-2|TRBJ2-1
CASSYRRVEQFF
TGTGCCAGCAGCTATAGGCGAGTAGAGCAGTTCTTC
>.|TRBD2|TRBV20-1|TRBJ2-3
CSARGGRARVAYF
TGCAGTGCTAGAGGCGGGAGGGCCCGAGTCGCGTATTTT
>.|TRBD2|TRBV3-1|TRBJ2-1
CASSQGLAGGGDDEQFF
TGTGCCAGCAGCCAGGGACTAGCGGGAGGGGGTGACGATGAGCAGTTCTTC
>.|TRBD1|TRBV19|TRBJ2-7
CASRRTGGPYEQYF
TGTGCCAGTAGACGAACAGGGGGTCCCTACGAGCAGTACTTC
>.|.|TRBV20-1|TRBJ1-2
CSARGDSVMGYTF
TGCAGTGCTAGAGGTGATTCGGTTATGGGCTACACCTTC
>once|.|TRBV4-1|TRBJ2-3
CASSQEGTQGRTDTQYF
TGCGCCAGCAGCCAAGAGGGGACTCAGGGGAGAACAGATACGCAGTATTTT
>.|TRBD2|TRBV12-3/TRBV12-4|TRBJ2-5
CASSPGTSGARSLYF
TGTGCCAGCAGTCCCGGGACTAGCGGGGCCCGAAGTCTGTACTTC
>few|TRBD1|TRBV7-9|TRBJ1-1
CASSLTGSTEAFF
TGTGCCAGCAGCCTGACAGGGAGCACTGAAGCTTTCTTT
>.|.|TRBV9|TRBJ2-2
CASSVAGVTGELFF
TGTGCCAGCAGCGTAGCTGGGGTCACCGGGGAGCTGTTTTTT
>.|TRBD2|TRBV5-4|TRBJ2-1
CASSLRTSGSYNEQFF
TGTGCCAGCAGCTTGCGGACTAGCGGGAGCTACAATGAGCAGTTCTTC
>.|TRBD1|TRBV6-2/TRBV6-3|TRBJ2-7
CASRQGAQEQYF
TGTGCCAGCAGGCAGGGGGCCCAGGAGCAGTACTTC
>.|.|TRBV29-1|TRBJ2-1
CSSTPWRAYNEQFF
TGCAGCTCCACCCCTTGGCGGGCCTACAATGAGCAGTTCTTC
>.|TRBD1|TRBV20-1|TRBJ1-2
CSASPTGLFPGYTF
TGCAGTGCTTCCCCGACAGGGCTCTTTCCTGGCTACACCTTC
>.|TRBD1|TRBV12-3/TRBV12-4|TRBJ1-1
CASRYDRGGTEAFF
TGTGCCAGCAGGTATGACAGGGGAGGTACTGAAGCTTTCTTT